One and the same sample provided the 32 T cell receptor beta chains below, sequenced in a study of T and B cells in COVID-19 patients. Multiplex PCR with BIOMED2 TRB-A/B primer pools amplified TRB rearrangements. TCRdb independently ran MiXCR on the multiplex PCR reads; one entry per CDR3 protein. The sample holds 4,000 or so distinct CDR3 sequences, roughly 20% seen once. Each TRB amplification used about 230-550 ng of genomic DNA from blood. Sample: blood. These TCRs come from a human donor with active COVID-19.

There are a few counts of this clonotype. This chain links TRBV20-1 with TRBJ2-1; 10 bases line up with TRBD2. Looked up from germline, CDR1 is DFQATT and CDR2 is SNEGSKA (reference sequence). After removal of 6 bases from V and 6 bases from J, the junction contained 5 bases not matched to a gene. The CDR3 is 13 amino acids. The CDR3: CSAIAGGLNEQFF. DNA of the CDR3: TGCAGTGCCATAGCGGGGGGACTCAATGAGCAGTTCTTC.

This sequence joins TRBV11-3 and TRBJ1-5; TRBD1 is a possible D gene (6 bases). This CDR3 is 14 amino acids long. From germline, CDR1 is SGHNT and CDR2 YENEEA. V dropped 1 base and J dropped 11 bases, with 15 bases sitting between them. CDR3 residues: CASSLVNREETQHF. The CDR3 DNA is TGTGCCAGCAGCTTAGTCAACAGGGAGGAGACCCAGCATTTT.

This clonotype is judged medium-sized. Here the CDR3 DNA reads TGTGCCAGCAGTTCCACCCCTGGGGGACCGAAAGAGACCCAGTACTTC. Translating it yields CASSSTPGGPKETQYF. V and J are TRBV27 and TRBJ2-5; the D gene could be TRBD1 or TRBD2 (5 bases each). V lost 4 bases and J 3 bases, leaving 18 bases between the germline ends. The CDR3 length is 16 residues. Germline loops: CDR1 MNHEY, CDR2 SMNVEV (reference sequence).

A few counts support this clonotype. The chain couples TRBV11-2 to TRBJ2-1; TRBD2 aligns across 15 bases. Trimming took 5 bases from V and 9 from J; bases not matched to a gene: 8. CDR1 and CDR2 (germline): SGHAT, FQNNGV. The CDR3 length is 16 residues. The chain's CDR3 is CASSPGTSGGFTEQFF. CDR3 nucleotides: TGTGCCAGCAGCCCCGGGACTAGCGGGGGGTTTACTGAGCAGTTCTTC.

Ten or more counts support this clonotype. This chain uses TRBV7-2 with TRBJ2-5; 10 positions match TRBD2. V lost 2 bases to trimming and J lost 5 bases; unmatched junction nucleotides: 2. The CDR3 runs 14 residues. Germline CDR1 reads SGHTA; CDR2 reads FQGNSA. The CDR3 spells CASSLTSGVETQYF. As DNA, the CDR3 is TGTGCCAGCAGCTTAACTAGCGGGGTGGAGACCCAGTACTTC.

This clonotype is medium-sized by share. The chain couples TRBV30 to TRBJ1-5; D might be TRBD1 (5 bases). V dropped 0 bases and J dropped 5 bases, with 8 bases sitting between them. The CDR3 has 13 residues. The germline V gene encodes CDR1 GTSNPN and CDR2 SVGIG (reference sequence). The CDR3 loop is CAWSVRRDQPQHF. In DNA form, the CDR3 reads TGTGCCTGGAGTGTACGCAGGGATCAGCCCCAGCATTTT.

By share of the sample, this clonotype is medium-sized. The rearrangement uses TRBV7-6 and TRBJ2-7; weak D call: TRBD2 (5 bases). The CDR3 runs 13 residues. Germline loops: CDR1 SGHVS, CDR2 FNYEAQ. The V and J ends lost 6 bases and 4 bases respectively, with 13 bases between them. The CDR3 DNA is TGTGCCAGCAGGTCGCCGGGGTCGTACGAGCAGTACTTC. Its translation: CASRSPGSYEQYF. The variable domain in full, with the rest retrieved from reference TRBV7-6 and TRBJ2-7, is GAGVSQSPRYKVTKRGQDVALRCDPISGHVSLYWYRQALGQGPEFLTYFNYEAQQDKSGLPNDRFSAERPEGSISTLTIQRTEQRDSAMYRCASRSPGSYEQYFGPGTRLTVT.

This rearrangement joins TRBV13 to TRBJ2-1, with a weak D call TRBD1 (5 bases). The CDR3 is made up of 12 amino acids. Germline loops: CDR1 PRHDT, CDR2 FYEKMQ (reference sequence). The germline V and J ends were trimmed by 8 bases and 5 bases, with 10 bases remaining between them. Written as DNA, the CDR3 is TGTGCCAGCCCCGACAGCCACAATGAGCAGTTCTTC. This encodes CASPDSHNEQFF.

The chain employs TRBV20-1 and TRBJ2-7; 10 bases agree with TRBD2. V gave up 4 bases and J gave up 0 bases; unmatched junction bases: 0. This CDR3 comprises 13 residues. CDR1 and CDR2 (germline): DFQATT, SNEGSKA (reference sequence). CDR3 sequence: CSAIAGGSYEQYF. The DNA for the CDR3 is TGCAGTGCTATAGCGGGGGGCTCCTACGAGCAGTACTTC.

The chain carries TRBV20-1 and TRBJ2-7; the D gene is possibly TRBD2 (6 bases). The CDR3 consists of 14 residues. V was clipped by 6 bases and J by 4 bases, with 19 bases between them. CDR1 and CDR2 from the germline V gene are DFQATT and SNEGSKA (reference sequence). The CDR3 spells CSASGPEGPYEQYF. Written as DNA, the CDR3 is TGCAGTGCATCCGGTCCGGAGGGTCCTTACGAGCAGTACTTC.

In this sample, this clonotype turned up a few times. The chain couples TRBV5-1 to TRBJ2-3, with a weak D call TRBD2 (6 bases). Germline V gene sequence: CDR1 SGHRS, CDR2 YFSETQ. The V gene lost 1 base and the J gene lost 3 bases, with 18 bases spanning the gap. This CDR3 spans 17 amino acids. CDR3 coding DNA: TGCGCCAGCAGCTTGTCGGGAGACCCATACAAGACAGATACGCAGTATTTT. This codes for CASSLSGDPYKTDTQYF.

The J gene is TRBJ1-1, the V gene TRBV12-3 or TRBV12-4; possibly TRBD1 for D (6 bases). This CDR3 has 13 residues. V was cut by 1 base and J by 7 bases, with 10 bases left in between. This chain's CDR3 is CASSLGGGYEAFF. The CDR3 DNA reads as TGTGCCAGCAGTTTAGGAGGGGGATATGAAGCTTTCTTT.

This clonotype is termed medium-sized. This chain links TRBV6-5 with TRBJ1-2; 8 positions match TRBD1. The V segment lost 5 bases and the J segment 1 base; nucleotides outside the gene matches: 12. The CDR3 runs 17 residues. Germline CDR1 is MNHEY and CDR2 is SVGAGI. Here the CDR3 reads CASSLKVRDRLNYGYTF. The DNA for the CDR3 is TGTGCCAGCAGTCTCAAAGTTCGGGACAGGCTTAACTATGGCTACACCTTC.

This clonotype is medium-sized by share. The V call is TRBV12-3 or TRBV12-4, the J call TRBJ2-3; the D gene is possibly TRBD1 (5 bases). Trimming shortened V by 3 bases and J by 0 bases, and 7 bases separated the two germline ends. The CDR3 length is 14 residues. The CDR3 DNA reads TGTGCCAGCAGTTTGGGGCAAAGCACAGATACGCAGTATTTT. It codes for CASSLGQSTDTQYF.

The gene calls are TRBV2 and TRBJ1-1; 7 nucleotides match TRBD1. With 7 bases clipped from V and 8 bases from J, the junction kept 19 bases outside the gene matches. The CDR3 is made up of 16 amino acids. The germline CDR1 and CDR2 sequences are SNHLY and FYNNEI. CDR3 residues: CASNAAQGGRSPEAFF. As DNA, the CDR3 is TGTGCCAGCAACGCCGCCCAGGGGGGTAGAAGTCCCGAAGCTTTCTTT.

This clonotype was observed once. The gene calls are TRBV5-6 and TRBJ2-1; 10 nucleotides agree with TRBD2. V shed 4 bases, J shed 5 bases, and the junction held 3 bases outside the gene matches. The CDR3 totals 14 residues. Germline CDR1 reads SGHDT; CDR2 reads YYEEEE. The CDR3 loop reads CASSISGGNNEQFF. The CDR3 region has the DNA TGTGCCAGCAGCATTAGCGGGGGGAACAATGAGCAGTTCTTC.

The chain joins TRBV7-2 to TRBJ2-1; D remains unclear. This CDR3 spans 14 amino acids. With 3 bases removed from V and 2 bases from J, the gap between germline ends came to 8 bases. From germline, CDR1 is SGHTA and CDR2 FQGNSA. The CDR3 loop is CASSFLTAYNEQFF. Written as DNA, the CDR3 is TGTGCCAGCAGCTTCCTCACAGCCTACAATGAGCAGTTCTTC.

By share, this clonotype counts as medium-sized (0.01 to 0.1%). This rearrangement joins TRBV19 to TRBJ1-5; TRBD1 aligns across 9 bases. The CDR3 sequence is 16 residues long. J gave up 1 base and V 7 bases, and 8 bases lay outside the gene matches. The germline CDR1 and CDR2 sequences are LNHDA and SQIVND (reference sequence). This chain's CDR3 is CASMVGQGVSNQPQHF. The CDR3 DNA is TGTGCCAGTATGGTGGGACAGGGCGTAAGCAATCAGCCCCAGCATTTT.

This clonotype counts as medium-sized (0.01 to 0.1%). The V and J genes are TRBV13 and TRBJ2-2; 13 bases agree with TRBD2. CDR3 size: 16 residues. V lost 5 bases and J lost 4; bases outside the gene matches: 4. From germline, CDR1 is PRHDT and CDR2 FYEKMQ (reference sequence). CDR3 sequence: CASSRGLAGLTGELFF. CDR3 bases: TGTGCCAGCAGCAGGGGACTAGCGGGGCTCACCGGGGAGCTGTTTTTT.

Within the sample, this clonotype is medium-sized (0.01 to 0.1%). The J gene is TRBJ1-6, the V gene TRBV19, with D uncertain. The germline V gene has CDR1 LNHDA and CDR2 SQIVND (reference sequence). There are 14 residues in the CDR3. V dropped 0 bases and J dropped 12 bases, with 12 bases sitting between them. The DNA for the CDR3 is TGTGCCAGTAGTATAGATCACGGCCGTCGACCCCTCCACTTT. Encoded protein: CASSIDHGRRPLHF.

The chain links TRBV20-1 to TRBJ2-1; no clear D. V was pared by 5 bases and J by 0 bases, with 11 bases between. The CDR3 covers 14 residues. From germline, CDR1 is DFQATT and CDR2 SNEGSKA (reference sequence). DNA for the CDR3: TGCAGTGCTTACGGACGTAGCTCCTACAATGAGCAGTTCTTC. Encoded protein: CSAYGRSSYNEQFF.

By share, this clonotype ranks as medium-sized. The rearrangement links TRBV6-2 or TRBV6-3 to TRBJ2-1; no clear D. Deletions cut 5 bases from V and 2 bases from J, with 1 base between. This CDR3 has 11 residues. Germline V lookup: CDR1 MNHEY, CDR2 SVGEGT. Here the CDR3 DNA reads TGTGCCAGCAGTCCCTACAATGAGCAGTTCTTC. Translation gives CASSPYNEQFF.

Points on this clonotype: A much larger clone lies one base from this, so it may be a read error. The chain carries TRBV12-3 or TRBV12-4 and TRBJ2-7; 7 nucleotides agree with TRBD1. This CDR3 region has 12 residues. With V trimmed by 2 bases and J by 6 bases, 1 base remained unmatched. CDR3 amino acids: CASSLYRGEQYF. The CDR3 DNA sequence: TGTGCCAGCAGTTTATACAGGGGCGAGCAGTACTTC.

The sample holds a few counts of this clonotype. This rearrangement joins TRBV9 to TRBJ2-3; maybe TRBD1 (5 bases). Germline CDR1 SGDLS, CDR2 YYNGEE. The CDR3 runs to 15 residues. V lost 3 bases and J lost 0, with 11 bases in between. The CDR3: CASSARRASTDTQYF. CDR3 in DNA: TGTGCCAGCAGCGCCCGCAGGGCTAGCACAGATACGCAGTATTTT.

This clonotype rates as medium-sized. V gene TRBV27 combines with J gene TRBJ1-2; D is possibly TRBD1 (6 bases). Germline V gives CDR1 MNHEY, CDR2 SMNVEV (reference sequence). The CDR3 contains 16 residues. Deletions cut 6 bases from V and 0 bases from J, with 17 bases between. CDR3 in amino acids: CASRTGGGTPNYGYTF. The CDR3 nucleotides read TGTGCCAGCAGAACCGGAGGGGGGACACCTAACTATGGCTACACCTTC.

The chain employs TRBV11-3 and TRBJ2-3; 8 bases map to TRBD2. J gave up 2 bases and V 4 bases, and 8 bases lay outside the gene matches. The CDR3 is 16 residues long. Germline lookup yields CDR1 SGHNT and CDR2 YENEEA. This chain's CDR3 is CASSSTTSGATDTQYF. CDR3 in DNA: TGTGCCAGCAGCTCTACCACTAGCGGAGCCACAGATACGCAGTATTTT.

By frequency in the sample, this clonotype is medium-sized. The J gene is TRBJ2-7, the V gene TRBV27; the D is unclear. The CDR3 has 14 amino acids. Germline loops: CDR1 MNHEY, CDR2 SMNVEV (reference sequence). V was shortened by 3 bases and J by 2 bases, with 11 bases between the two germline ends. CDR3: CASSFSIGPYEQYF. CDR3 DNA sequence: TGTGCCAGCAGTTTTTCCATAGGACCCTACGAGCAGTACTTC.

Sample share makes this clonotype medium-sized. The chain employs TRBV6-5 and TRBJ2-1, with TRBD1 identical over 9 bases. CDR3 length: 18 amino acids. With 6 bases clipped from V and 2 bases from J, the junction kept 14 bases outside the gene matches. In germline, CDR1 is MNHEY, CDR2 SVGAGI. CDR3 amino acids: CASRTGTGRARAYNEQFF. The DNA of the CDR3 is TGTGCCAGCAGAACCGGGACAGGGCGAGCGAGAGCCTACAATGAGCAGTTCTTC.

In its sample, this clonotype ranks as medium-sized. The V and J genes are TRBV30 and TRBJ2-1, with D perhaps TRBD1 or TRBD2 (6 bases each). This CDR3 has 12 amino acids. The V gene lost 8 bases and the J gene lost 8 bases, with 16 bases spanning the gap. Germline CDR1 reads GTSNPN; CDR2 reads SVGIG (reference sequence). CDR3 loop: CAGQGGRDEQFF. For the CDR3, the DNA is TGTGCCGGGCAAGGGGGGCGGGATGAGCAGTTCTTC.

By share, this clonotype counts as medium-sized. This chain uses TRBV19 with TRBJ1-2; D unresolved. Trimming pared 3 bases from V and 10 bases from J, leaving 18 bases between. Germline values: CDR1 LNHDA, CDR2 SQIVND (reference sequence). CDR3 size: 14 residues. The CDR3 loop reads CASSIYRRSGNYTF. In DNA form, the CDR3 reads TGTGCCAGTAGTATTTATCGTCGGTCCGGGAACTACACCTTC.

At least ten counts were recorded for this clonotype. The chain is built from TRBV18 and TRBJ1-1, with TRBD1 matching over 7 bases. The germline V gene encodes CDR1 KGHSH and CDR2 LQKENI. CDR3 length equals 15 residues. With 5 bases clipped from V and 5 bases from J, the junction kept 11 bases outside the gene matches. CDR3 bases: TGTGCCAGCTCATCTGGTCCAGGGGGAGTTACTGAAGCTTTCTTT. This codes for CASSSGPGGVTEAFF. Based on the CDR3 plus reference TRBV18 and TRBJ1-1, the full variable domain is NAGVMQNPRHLVRRRGQEARLRCSPMKGHSHVYWYRQLPEEGLKFMVYLQKENIIDESGMPKERFSAEFPKEGPSILRIQQVVRGDSAAYFCASSSGPGGVTEAFFGQGTRLTVV.

The rearrangement links TRBV29-1 to TRBJ2-5; D tentatively reads TRBD1 or TRBD2 (6 bases each). Germline CDR1 and CDR2: SQVTM and ANQGSEA. The CDR3 totals 10 residues. The V end was cut by 7 bases, the J end by 5 bases, with 8 bases between. The CDR3 region has the DNA TGCAGCGGGGGGGCGGAGACCCAGTACTTC. This translates into CSGGAETQYF.